Listed below are T cell receptor beta chains from one sample, sequenced in a study of high-grade serous ovarian cancer treatment subgroups. Only in-frame clones appear in the TCRdb table, and some are missing; sequencing was by immunoSEQ multiplex PCR. The sample includes approximately 4,200 clones, about 81% of them seen just once. The material sequenced was tumor tissue. The receptors derive from a human donor with high-grade serous ovarian cancer. The conserved cysteine and the conserved F or W are not part of the CDR3 here.

V gene: TRBV7-8; CDR3 protein: ASTTNYEQY
V gene: TRBV18; CDR3 protein: ASSPGTSGGRAYNEQF
V gene: TRBV4-1; CDR3 protein: ASSQVASSGGREDTQY
V gene: TRBV7-8; CDR3 protein: ASSLSGGDTEAF
V gene: TRBV2; CDR3 protein: ASSEVAAQIYNSPLH
V gene: TRBV4-1; CDR3 protein: ASSQAQVGTGELF
V gene: TRBV2; CDR3 protein: ASIEVDTGELF
V gene: TRBV6-6; CDR3 protein: ASSLPDPAYEQY
V gene: TRBV10-2; CDR3 protein: ASSEGTGLSGYGYT
V gene: TRBV7-6; CDR3 protein: ASSFSLGQGRGETQY
V gene: TRBV4-1; CDR3 protein: ASSQALAGYGYT
V gene: TRBV6-6; CDR3 protein: ASSYGDRGSYEQY
V gene: TRBV6-6; CDR3 protein: ASSYFPAEGYT
V gene: TRBV2; CDR3 protein: ASSERVRSTDTQY
V gene: TRBV7-9; CDR3 protein: ASSLPVAGGETQY
V gene: TRBV6-4; CDR3 protein: ASIICVSYNSPLH
V gene: TRBV29-1; CDR3 protein: SVEEKVTRGEAF
V gene: TRBV6-5; CDR3 protein: ASLGTGNTGELF
V gene: TRBV29-1; CDR3 protein: SVGWLASEQY
V gene: TRBV30; CDR3 protein: AWSVTGGWWDGYT
V gene: TRBV7-8; CDR3 protein: ASSPTGPIYNEQF
V gene: TRBV5-4; CDR3 protein: ASSQGLRTSYEQY
V gene: TRBV5-5; CDR3 protein: ASSPHPRSGVENIQY
V gene: TRBV10-3; CDR3 protein: AIYSGGLGDTQY
V gene: TRBV2; CDR3 protein: ASSTSGYYEQY
V gene: TRBV29-1; CDR3 protein: SVRDTLGYEQY
V gene: TRBV7-5; CDR3 protein: ARRYASRQSRANVLT
V gene: TRBV30; CDR3 protein: AWSVRGFDQPQH
V gene: TRBV18; CDR3 protein: ASSLPLGGAQETQY
V gene: TRBV5-4; CDR3 protein: ASSLGSAVNSNYGYT
V gene: TRBV7-2; CDR3 protein: ASSSDRLDEQF
V gene: TRBV28; CDR3 protein: ASSLVGDSRYQETQY
V gene: TRBV19; CDR3 protein: ASSPDINYGYT
V gene: TRBV7-8; CDR3 protein: ASSFGWNTEAF
V gene: TRBV29-1; CDR3 protein: SIRPSLLGTQY
V gene: TRBV7-9; CDR3 protein: ASSTRGTQGEQY
V gene: TRBV5-1; CDR3 protein: ASSREGQTYEQY
V gene: TRBV19; CDR3 protein: ATYGVGQSSSGANVLT
V gene: TRBV6-6; CDR3 protein: ASGDPLGSNEQF
V gene: TRBV18; CDR3 protein: ASSIYPDIYKSGQRLT
V gene: TRBV11-2; CDR3 protein: ASSLDRMAVEQF
V gene: TRBV6-1; CDR3 protein: ASNPTGNSGNTIY